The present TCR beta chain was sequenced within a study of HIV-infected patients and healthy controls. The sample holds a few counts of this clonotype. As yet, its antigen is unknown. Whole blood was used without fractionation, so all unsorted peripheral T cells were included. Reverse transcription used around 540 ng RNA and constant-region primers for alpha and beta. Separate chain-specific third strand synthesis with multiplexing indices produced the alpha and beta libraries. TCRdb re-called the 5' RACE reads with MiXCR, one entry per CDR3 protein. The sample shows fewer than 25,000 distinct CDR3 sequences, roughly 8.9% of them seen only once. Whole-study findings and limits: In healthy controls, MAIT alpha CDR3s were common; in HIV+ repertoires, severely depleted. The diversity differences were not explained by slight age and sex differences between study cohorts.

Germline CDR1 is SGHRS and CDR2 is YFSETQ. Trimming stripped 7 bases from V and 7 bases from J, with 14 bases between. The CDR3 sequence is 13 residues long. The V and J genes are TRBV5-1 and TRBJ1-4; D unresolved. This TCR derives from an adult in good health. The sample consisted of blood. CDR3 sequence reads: CASAWQLGEKLFF. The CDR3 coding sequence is TGCGCCAGCGCGTGGCAGCTCGGTGAAAAACTGTTTTTT.